The source of this T cell receptor (beta chain) is a study of beta chain features in type 1 diabetes. Findings and limits, study-wide: A moderate, significant TCRB CDR3 shortening appeared in type 1 diabetes across four CD4+ subsets.

The whole isolated RNA underwent reverse transcription, so sequencing captured expressed TCRB transcripts. The data were produced by immunoSEQ multiplex PCR, yet TCRdb's version contains in-frame clones alone and is incomplete. The profile shows a few hundred thousand clones, around 9.6% of them singletons. The CDR3 contains 13 residues. The germline gives CDR1 ENHRY, CDR2 SYGVKD. V lost 4 bases to trimming and J lost 7 bases, with 13 bases between them. The sample holds many counts of this clone. Its antigen is as yet unknown. The material sequenced was central memory CD4+ T cells from blood. This TCR was recovered from a man aged 25-40 years with type 1 diabetes. The V and J genes are TRBV10-3 and TRBJ1-2; no clear D gene. The CDR3 DNA reads TGTGCCATCAGTGTTCAGGACGAGGGTGGCTACACCTTC. It codes for CAISVQDEGGYTF.